The present TCR beta chain was sequenced within a study of blood T cell repertoires in COVID-19. The repertoire was sequenced with immunoSEQ multiplex PCR; TCRdb's copy has only in-frame clones and lacks some. The repertoire consists of 100,000 to 150,000 clones, with approximately 80% occurring once and the leading ten covering 12%. The ends were cut back, 1 base at V and 15 bases at J, with 15 bases in the middle. Germline V gene lookup returns CDR1 LGHNA and CDR2 YNFKEQ. This CDR3 spans 13 amino acids. The sequence derives from a woman between 55 and 75 years old with acute or convalescent COVID-19. This chain links TRBV4-2 with TRBJ1-4, with D perhaps matching TRBD1 (6 bases). Sequencing was carried out using peripheral blood. CDR3 sequence: CASSQVGTGRVFF. CDR3 bases: TGTGCCAGCAGCCAAGTGGGCACAGGGAGAGTGTTTTTT.